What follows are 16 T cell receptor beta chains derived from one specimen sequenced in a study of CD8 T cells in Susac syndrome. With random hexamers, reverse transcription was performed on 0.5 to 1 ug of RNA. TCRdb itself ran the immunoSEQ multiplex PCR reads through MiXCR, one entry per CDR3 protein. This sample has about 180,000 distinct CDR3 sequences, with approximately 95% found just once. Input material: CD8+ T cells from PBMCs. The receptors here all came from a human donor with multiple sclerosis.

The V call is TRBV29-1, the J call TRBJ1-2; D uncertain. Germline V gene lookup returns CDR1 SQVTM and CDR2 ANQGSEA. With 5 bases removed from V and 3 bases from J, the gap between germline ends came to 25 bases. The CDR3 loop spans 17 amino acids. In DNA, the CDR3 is TGCAGCGTTCGGGCAGGATGGACGGCAATGAGTGACTATGGCTACACCTTC. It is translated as CSVRAGWTAMSDYGYTF.

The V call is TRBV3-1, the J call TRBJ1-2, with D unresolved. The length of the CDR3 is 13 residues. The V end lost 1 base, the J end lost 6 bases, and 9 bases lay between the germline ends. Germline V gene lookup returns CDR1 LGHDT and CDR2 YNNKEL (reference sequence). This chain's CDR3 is CASSQGKVDGYTF. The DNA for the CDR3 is TGTGCCAGCAGCCAAGGGAAGGTCGATGGCTACACCTTC. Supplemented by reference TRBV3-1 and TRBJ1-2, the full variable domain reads DTAVSQTPKYLVTQMGNDKSIKCEQNLGHDTMYWYKQDSKKFLKIMFSYNNKELIINETVPNRFSPKSPDKAHLNLHINSLELGDSAVYFCASSQGKVDGYTFGSGTRLTVV.

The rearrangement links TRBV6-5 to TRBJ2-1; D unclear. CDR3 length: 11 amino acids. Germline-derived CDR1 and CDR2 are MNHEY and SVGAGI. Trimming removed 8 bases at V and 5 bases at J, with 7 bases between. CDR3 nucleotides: TGTGCCAGCGTGCACAACAATGAGCAGTTCTTC. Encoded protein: CASVHNNEQFF.

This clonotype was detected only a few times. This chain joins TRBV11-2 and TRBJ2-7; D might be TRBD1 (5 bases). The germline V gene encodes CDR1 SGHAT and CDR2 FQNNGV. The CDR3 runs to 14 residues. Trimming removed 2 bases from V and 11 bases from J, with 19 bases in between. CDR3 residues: CASSLKPNGRVKYF. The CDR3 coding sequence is TGTGCCAGCAGCTTAAAGCCCAATGGCAGGGTGAAGTACTTC.

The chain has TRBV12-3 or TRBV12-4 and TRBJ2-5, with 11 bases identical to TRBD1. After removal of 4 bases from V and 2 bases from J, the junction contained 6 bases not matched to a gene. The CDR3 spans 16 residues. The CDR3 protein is CASSSEGQGEQETQYF. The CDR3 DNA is TGTGCCAGCAGTTCCGAGGGACAGGGGGAACAAGAGACCCAGTACTTC.

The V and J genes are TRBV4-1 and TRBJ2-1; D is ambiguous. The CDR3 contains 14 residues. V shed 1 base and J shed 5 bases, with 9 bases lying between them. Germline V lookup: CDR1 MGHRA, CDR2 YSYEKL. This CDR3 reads CASSQAPGHNEQFF. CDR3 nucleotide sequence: TGCGCCAGCAGCCAAGCCCCCGGCCACAATGAGCAGTTCTTC.

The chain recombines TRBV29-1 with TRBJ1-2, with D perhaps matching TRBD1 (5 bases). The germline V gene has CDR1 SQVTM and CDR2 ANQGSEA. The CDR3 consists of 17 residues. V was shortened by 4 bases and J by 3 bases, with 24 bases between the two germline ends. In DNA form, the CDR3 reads TGCAGCGTTGCGGGTCGATTGGAGGGGACCTTCGACTATGGCTACACCTTC. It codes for CSVAGRLEGTFDYGYTF.

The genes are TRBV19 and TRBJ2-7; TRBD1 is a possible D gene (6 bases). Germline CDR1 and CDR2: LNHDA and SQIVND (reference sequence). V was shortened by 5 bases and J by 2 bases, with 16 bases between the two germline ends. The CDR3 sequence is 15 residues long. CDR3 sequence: CASSAGTGPAYEQYF. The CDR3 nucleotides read TGTGCCAGTAGTGCCGGAACAGGGCCAGCCTACGAGCAGTACTTC.

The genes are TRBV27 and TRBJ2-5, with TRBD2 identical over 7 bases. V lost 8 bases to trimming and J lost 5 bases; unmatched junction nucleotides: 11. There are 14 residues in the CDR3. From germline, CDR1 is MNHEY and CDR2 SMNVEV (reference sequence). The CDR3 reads CASAPSGPLETQYF. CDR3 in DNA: TGTGCCAGCGCCCCTAGCGGTCCTTTGGAGACCCAGTACTTC.

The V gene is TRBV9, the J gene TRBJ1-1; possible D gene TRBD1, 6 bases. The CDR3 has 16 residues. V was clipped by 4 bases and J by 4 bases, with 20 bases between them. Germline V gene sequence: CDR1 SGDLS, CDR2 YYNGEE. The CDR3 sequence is CASSPGGGSMITEAFF. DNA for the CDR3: TGTGCCAGCAGCCCCGGGGGGGGCTCCATGATCACTGAAGCTTTCTTT. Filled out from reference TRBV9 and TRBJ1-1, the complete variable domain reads DSGVTQTPKHLITATGQRVTLRCSPRSGDLSVYWYQQSLDQGLQFLIQYYNGEERAKGNILERFSAQQFPDLHSELNLSSLELGDSALYFCASSPGGGSMITEAFFGQGTRLTVV.

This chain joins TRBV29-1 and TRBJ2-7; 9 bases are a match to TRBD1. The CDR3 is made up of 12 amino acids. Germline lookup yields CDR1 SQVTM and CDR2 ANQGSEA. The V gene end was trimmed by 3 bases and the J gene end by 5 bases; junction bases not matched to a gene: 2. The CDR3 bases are TGCAGCGTTGAGGACAGGGGCAACGAGCAGTACTTC. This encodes CSVEDRGNEQYF.

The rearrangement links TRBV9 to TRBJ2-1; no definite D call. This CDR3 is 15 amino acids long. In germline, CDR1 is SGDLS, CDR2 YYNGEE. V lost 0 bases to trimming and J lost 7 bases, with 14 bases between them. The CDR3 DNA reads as TGTGCCAGCAGCGTAGGCTCCGGGTCTAAAAATGAGCAGTTCTTC. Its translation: CASSVGSGSKNEQFF.

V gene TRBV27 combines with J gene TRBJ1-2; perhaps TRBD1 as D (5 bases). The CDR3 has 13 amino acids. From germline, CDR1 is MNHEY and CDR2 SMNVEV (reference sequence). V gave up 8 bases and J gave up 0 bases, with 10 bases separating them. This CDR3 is CASGPGTNYGYTF. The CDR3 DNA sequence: TGTGCCAGCGGGCCAGGGACTAACTATGGCTACACCTTC.

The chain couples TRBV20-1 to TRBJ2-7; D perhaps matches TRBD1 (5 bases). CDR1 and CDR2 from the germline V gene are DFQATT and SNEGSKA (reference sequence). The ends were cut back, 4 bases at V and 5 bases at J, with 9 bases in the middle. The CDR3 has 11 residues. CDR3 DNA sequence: TGCAGTGCTAAAGGGGAAAACGAGCAGTACTTC. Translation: CSAKGENEQYF.

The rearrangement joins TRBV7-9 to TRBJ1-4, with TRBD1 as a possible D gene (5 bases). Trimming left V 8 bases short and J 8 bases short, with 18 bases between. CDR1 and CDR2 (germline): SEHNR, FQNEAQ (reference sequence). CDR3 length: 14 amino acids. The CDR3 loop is CASRAGTADEKLFF. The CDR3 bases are TGTGCCAGCCGGGCCGGGACGGCGGACGAAAAACTGTTTTTT.

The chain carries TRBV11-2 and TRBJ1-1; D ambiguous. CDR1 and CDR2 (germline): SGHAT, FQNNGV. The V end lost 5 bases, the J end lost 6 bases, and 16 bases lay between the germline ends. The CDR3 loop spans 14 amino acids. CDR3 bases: TGTGCCAGCAGCCCGCTAGACCGGGTAGCTGAAGCTTTCTTT. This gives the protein CASSPLDRVAEAFF.